These 13 T cell receptor beta chains were all obtained from the same sample, sequenced in a study of T cells expressing NK-cell markers. For each CDR3 protein, TCRdb gives one entry from its re-call of the 5' RACE reads, without DNA. Its table lists a few hundred thousand distinct CDR3 sequences. Material for sequencing was blood T cells: a sorted CD56 or NKG2C T cell subset, CD4+ or CD8+ T cells, or bulk PBMC T cells (not recorded which). The receptor set was obtained from a man aged 18 to 69 in good health.

The rearrangement uses TRBV29-1 and TRBJ1-2; the D call from TCRdb, TRBD1, cannot be confirmed without DNA. Germline CDR1 reads SQVTM; CDR2 reads ANQGSEA. The CDR3 is 12 amino acids. CDR3 amino acids: CSAYGQGLGYTF.

The chain recombines TRBV6-6 with TRBJ1-4. CDR1 is MNHNY and CDR2 is SVGAGI in the germline V gene (reference sequence). The CDR3 is made up of 11 amino acids. CDR3: CASRSGEKLFF.

The chain is built from TRBV5-4 and TRBJ1-2; TCRdb gives TRBD1 as the D gene, but with no DNA this cannot be confirmed. The CDR3 covers 15 residues. CDR1 and CDR2 (germline): SGHNT, YYREEE (reference sequence). The chain's CDR3 is CASSSGVGVDYGYTF.

This rearrangement joins TRBV7-8 to TRBJ2-4. From germline, CDR1 is SGHVS and CDR2 FQNEAQ. The CDR3 is made up of 17 amino acids. The CDR3 region is CASSLVGSMGTKNIQYF.

The chain couples TRBV6-2 or TRBV6-3 to TRBJ2-2; as DNA is missing, the TRBD1 call by TCRdb cannot be tested. Looked up from germline, CDR1 is MNHEY and CDR2 is SVGEGT. The CDR3 is made up of 15 amino acids. The CDR3 reads CASSPRGMDTGELFF.

The chain recombines TRBV6-6 with TRBJ2-1; absent DNA, TCRdb's TRBD1 call cannot be checked. The CDR3 is 12 amino acids. The germline V gene has CDR1 MNHNY and CDR2 SVGAGI (reference sequence). The CDR3 spells CASGTGPDEQFF.

The rearrangement joins TRBV11-2 to TRBJ2-7; TCRdb gives TRBD1 as the D gene, but with no DNA this cannot be confirmed. In germline, CDR1 is SGHAT, CDR2 FQNNGV. This CDR3 comprises 15 residues. CDR3 sequence: CASSSDSDSYYEQYF.

This chain links TRBV7-9 with TRBJ2-1; checking the TCRdb D call of TRBD2 is not possible without DNA. Germline V CDR1 and CDR2: SEHNR, FQNEAQ (reference sequence). This CDR3 has 18 amino acids. CDR3 loop: CASSLAATSGGLYNEQFF.

The chain couples TRBV2 to TRBJ2-7; the D call from TCRdb, TRBD1, cannot be confirmed without DNA. The CDR3 is made up of 14 amino acids. CDR1 is SNHLY and CDR2 is FYNNEI in the germline V gene. The CDR3 spells CASSDRTGLYEQYF.

The rearrangement links TRBV5-1 to TRBJ2-3. This CDR3 comprises 14 residues. The germline V gene has CDR1 SGHRS and CDR2 YFSETQ. CDR3 sequence reads: CASSLESLLNTQYF. The whole variable domain, filled in from reference TRBV5-1 and TRBJ2-3, reads KAGVTQTPRYLIKTRGQQVTLSCSPISGHRSVSWYQQTPGQGLQFLFEYFSETQRNKGNFPGRFSGRQFSNSRSEMNVSTLELGDSALYLCASSLESLLNTQYFGPGTRLTVL.

The CDR3 loop reads CASSPNREGQNKYNEQFF. This chain connects TRBV21-1 to TRBJ2-1; TCRdb's assignment of TRBD1 cannot be checked, as there is no DNA. TRBV21-1 is labeled a pseudogene. The CDR3 covers 18 residues.

The V and J genes are TRBV5-4 and TRBJ2-1; TCRdb designates TRBD1, a call that cannot be tested without DNA. This CDR3 spans 16 amino acids. CDR1 is SGHNT and CDR2 is YYREEE in the germline V gene (reference sequence). CDR3 region: CASSLDRGSSYNEQFF.

This chain uses TRBV7-9 with TRBJ1-3; TCRdb returns TRBD1, unconfirmable since there is no DNA. Germline V gene sequence: CDR1 SEHNR, CDR2 FQNEAQ (reference sequence). This CDR3 has 16 residues. This chain's CDR3 is CASSVGTGISGNTIYF. The full variable domain, in which reference TRBV7-9 and TRBJ1-3 provide the parts outside the CDR3, is DTGVSQNPRHKITKRGQNVTFRCDPISEHNRLYWYRQTLGQGPEFLTYFQNEAQLEKSRLLSDRFSAERPKGSFSTLEIQRTEQGDSAMYLCASSVGTGISGNTIYFGEGSWLTVV.